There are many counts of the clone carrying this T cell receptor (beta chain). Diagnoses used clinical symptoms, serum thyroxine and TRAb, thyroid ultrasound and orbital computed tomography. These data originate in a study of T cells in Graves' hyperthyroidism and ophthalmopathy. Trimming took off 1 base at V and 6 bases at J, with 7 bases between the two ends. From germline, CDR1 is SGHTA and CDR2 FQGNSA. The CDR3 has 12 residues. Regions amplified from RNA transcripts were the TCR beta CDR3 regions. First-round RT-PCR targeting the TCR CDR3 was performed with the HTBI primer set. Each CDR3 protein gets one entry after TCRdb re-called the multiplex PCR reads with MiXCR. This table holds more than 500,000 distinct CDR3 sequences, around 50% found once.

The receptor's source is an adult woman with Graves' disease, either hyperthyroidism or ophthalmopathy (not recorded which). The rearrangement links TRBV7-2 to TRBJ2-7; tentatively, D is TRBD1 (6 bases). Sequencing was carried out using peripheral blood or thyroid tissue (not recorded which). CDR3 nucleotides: TGTGCCAGCAGCTTAGTGACAGGCGAGCAGTACTTC. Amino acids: CASSLVTGEQYF.